The 16 T cell receptor beta chains reported below all come from one sample, sequenced in a study of blood T cells in healthy people across ages. Together with a sample-barcoded 5' primer, a J-beta primer mix was included in a second PCR lasting roughly 6 to 12 cycles. MiXCR was run by TCRdb on the 5' RACE reads, yielding one entry per CDR3 protein. Of approximately 820,000 distinct CDR3 sequences in the sample, around 43% were seen once. Material for sequencing was blood. The receptors stem from a man aged 60 to 69 in good health.

This clonotype was counted only a few times. The chain couples TRBV7-2 to TRBJ1-5; 8 bases line up with TRBD1. This CDR3 spans 15 amino acids. Per the germline V gene, CDR1 is SGHTA and CDR2 is FQGNSA. The trim removed 4 bases at V and 2 bases at J, leaving 4 bases unmatched. The CDR3 region is CASSYRTGRNQPQHF. CDR3 nucleotides: TGTGCCAGCAGCTACCGGACAGGGCGCAATCAGCCCCAGCATTTT.

This clonotype was seen only a few times. The chain is built from TRBV18 and TRBJ2-7; possibly TRBD2 for D (5 bases). Looked up from germline, CDR1 is KGHSH and CDR2 is LQKENI. V lost 8 bases and J 2 bases, leaving 13 bases between the germline ends. This CDR3 is built from 13 residues. In DNA form, the CDR3 reads TGTGCCAGCAGGCAGGTGGGAGCCTACGAGCAGTACTTC. Translating it yields CASRQVGAYEQYF. Based on the CDR3 plus reference TRBV18 and TRBJ2-7, the full variable domain is NAGVMQNPRHLVRRRGQEARLRCSPMKGHSHVYWYRQLPEEGLKFMVYLQKENIIDESGMPKERFSAEFPKEGPSILRIQQVVRGDSAAYFCASRQVGAYEQYFGPGTRLTVT.

This clonotype was seen once. The genes are TRBV20-1 and TRBJ1-6, with 8 bases aligning to TRBD1. Germline CDR1 DFQATT, CDR2 SNEGSKA (reference sequence). There are 15 residues in the CDR3. Unmatched junction bases numbered 2, after V lost 0 bases and J lost 4 bases. CDR3 DNA sequence: TGCAGTGCTAGAGATCGACAGGGGTATAATTCACCCCTCCACTTT. It translates to CSARDRQGYNSPLHF.

J is TRBJ2-7 and V is TRBV27, with a weak D call TRBD2 (7 bases). The CDR3 sequence is 18 residues long. The germline CDR1 and CDR2 sequences are MNHEY and SMNVEV (reference sequence). Deletions cut 2 bases from V and 3 bases from J, with 23 bases between. CDR3 DNA: TGTGCCAGCAGTTTAAAGGAAGGCAGGGCGGGGGCTTACTACGAGCAGTACTTC. Residues: CASSLKEGRAGAYYEQYF.

The chain has TRBV6-5 and TRBJ2-3; 7 bases fit TRBD1. The junction had 9 bases not matched to a gene; V was cut back by 6 bases and J by 0 bases. The CDR3 has 16 amino acids. The germline gives CDR1 MNHEY, CDR2 SVGAGI. The CDR3, as DNA: TGTGCCAGCAGGAAATATACAGGGGCTAGCACAGATACGCAGTATTTT. Translating gives CASRKYTGASTDTQYF.

This clonotype was seen repeatedly, ten times or more. This sequence joins TRBV13 and TRBJ2-5; D is undetermined. The ends were cut back, 3 bases at V and 1 base at J, with 9 bases in the middle. Per the germline V gene, CDR1 is PRHDT and CDR2 is FYEKMQ (reference sequence). This CDR3 is 14 amino acids long. The chain's CDR3 is CASSFGRTQETQYF. The CDR3 DNA reads TGTGCCAGCAGCTTCGGGCGGACCCAAGAGACCCAGTACTTC.

Details on this clonotype: Relative to the germline gene, one junction end is altered; a read error may explain this. This chain joins TRBV20-1 and TRBJ2-1; 8 bases align to TRBD2. Germline V gene data show CDR1 as DFQATT and CDR2 as SNEGSKA (reference sequence). The CDR3 runs 14 residues. The CDR3 DNA reads TGCAGTGCTAGAACGGGGGGGCCTCACAATGGGCAGTTCTTC. It specifies CSARTGGPHNGQFF.

The sample holds a few counts of this clonotype. The chain combines TRBV4-3 with TRBJ2-7, with 9 bases aligning to TRBD1. The V gene's germline CDR1 is LGHNA and CDR2 YSLEER. The length of the CDR3 is 15 residues. V gave up 6 bases and J gave up 6 bases; unmatched junction bases: 12. The DNA for the CDR3 is TGCGCCAGCAGAGGGGTACCGGGACAGGGCAGCGAGCAGTACTTC. The encoded protein is CASRGVPGQGSEQYF.

This clonotype was detected a few times. This chain connects TRBV4-3 to TRBJ2-1, with TRBD2 as a possible D gene (6 bases). CDR3 length: 15 amino acids. The V gene's germline CDR1 is LGHNA and CDR2 YSLEER. Trimming took 1 base from V and 8 from J, leaving 15 bases between them. The CDR3 DNA is TGCGCCAGCAGCCAAGGTGGGACTTGGCCCCATGAGCAGTTCTTC. It yields the protein CASSQGGTWPHEQFF.

This clonotype was picked up a small number of times. The junction departs from the called germline gene at one end, perhaps through a read error. This sequence joins TRBV27 and TRBJ1-2, with a tentative D call TRBD1 (6 bases). Germline V gene sequence: CDR1 MNHEY, CDR2 SMNVEV (reference sequence). The CDR3 contains 14 residues. CDR3 sequence reads: CASSLNRDNYGHTF. CDR3 nucleotides: TGTGCCAGCAGTCTAAACAGGGATAACTATGGCCACACCTTC.

The sample holds one count of this clonotype. V usage is TRBV20-1 and J usage is TRBJ2-7; D gene unclear. In germline, CDR1 is DFQATT, CDR2 SNEGSKA (reference sequence). V gave up 6 bases and J gave up 0 bases, with 12 bases separating them. The CDR3 contains 13 residues. The CDR3 loop is CSATGQVSYEQYF. CDR3 DNA: TGCAGTGCCACCGGCCAAGTCTCCTACGAGCAGTACTTC.

The CDR3 region is CASSQGTGQPQHF. The CDR3, as DNA: TGTGCCAGCAGCCAGGGGACAGGTCAGCCCCAGCATTTT. The chain has TRBV14 and TRBJ1-5; TRBD1 matches 8 bases. J gave up 6 bases and V 3 bases, and 1 base lay outside the gene matches. Germline CDR1 SGHDN, CDR2 FVKESK. This CDR3 contains 13 residues.

The chain has TRBV24-1 and TRBJ2-2; D is undetermined. V lost 4 bases to trimming and J lost 4 bases, with 6 bases between them. This CDR3 contains 13 residues. The germline V gene has CDR1 KGHDR and CDR2 SFDVKD. The CDR3 spells CATSEQPTGELFF. For the CDR3, the DNA is TGTGCCACCAGTGAACAACCCACCGGGGAGCTGTTTTTT.

The rearrangement joins TRBV9 to TRBJ2-1; possibly TRBD1 for D (6 bases). The CDR3 totals 15 residues. Germline V gene data show CDR1 as SGDLS and CDR2 as YYNGEE. V was shortened by 3 bases and J by 1 base, with 11 bases between the two germline ends. CDR3 amino acids: CASSETGRSYNEQFF. In nucleotides, the CDR3 is TGTGCCAGCAGCGAAACAGGGCGGTCCTACAATGAGCAGTTCTTC. Filled out from reference TRBV9 and TRBJ2-1, the complete variable domain reads DSGVTQTPKHLITATGQRVTLRCSPRSGDLSVYWYQQSLDQGLQFLIQYYNGEERAKGNILERFSAQQFPDLHSELNLSSLELGDSALYFCASSETGRSYNEQFFGPGTRLTVL.

The rearrangement joins TRBV28 to TRBJ1-1, with a tentative D call TRBD1 (6 bases). Trimming removed 3 bases at V and 4 bases at J, with 18 bases between. Per germline, CDR1 MDHEN and CDR2 SYDVKM. The CDR3 extends over 16 amino acids. CDR3 sequence reads: CASSFVPATGSTEAFF. CDR3 DNA sequence: TGTGCCAGCAGTTTCGTGCCGGCAACAGGGTCCACTGAAGCTTTCTTT. The whole variable domain, filled in from reference TRBV28 and TRBJ1-1, reads DVKVTQSSRYLVKRTGEKVFLECVQDMDHENMFWYRQDPGLGLRLIYFSYDVKMKEKGDIPEGYSVSREKKERFSLILESASTNQTSMYLCASSFVPATGSTEAFFGQGTRLTVV.

This clonotype has only a few counts. The chain combines TRBV5-6 with TRBJ2-6; no definite D call. The germline CDR1 and CDR2 sequences are SGHDT and YYEEEE. The CDR3 is 16 amino acids. V was cut by 0 bases and J by 0 bases, with 7 bases left in between. CDR3 sequence reads: CASSLGVTSGANVLTF. As DNA, the CDR3 is TGTGCCAGCAGCTTGGGGGTTACCTCTGGGGCCAACGTCCTGACTTTC.